The TCR beta chain described here comes from a study of shared clonotypes between healthy human individuals. Clones were read by immunoSEQ multiplex PCR, and TCRdb kept only the in-frame ones, dropping some. The table includes fewer than 1.6 million clones, approximately 98.5% detected once. A single count supports this clone. The antigen remains unidentified. Germline values: CDR1 SGHTA, CDR2 FQGNSA. The CDR3 has 11 amino acids. V trimming: 5 bases; J trimming: 15 bases; junction bases outside the gene matches: 5. Study findings and constraints: When compared with the clonotypes that were shared by all four sorted-subset donors, the non-shared clonotypes turned out to have lower generation probabilities. Naive subsets tended to show greater estimated richness than memory subsets.

The chain has TRBV7-2 and TRBJ2-1, with TRBD1 matching over 9 bases. Source material: naive CD4+ T cells sorted from blood. Subset here: CD45RA+ positively selected. The clonotype comes from a man aged 25-40 years in good health. This CDR3 is CASSNTGGLFF. CDR3 nucleotide sequence: TGTGCCAGCAGCAACACAGGGGGCCTGTTCTTC. Variable domain in full (rest from reference TRBV7-2 and TRBJ2-1): GAGVSQSPSNKVTEKGKDVELRCDPISGHTALYWYRQSLGQGLEFLIYFQGNSAPDKSGLPSDRFSAERTGGSVSTLTIQRTQQEDSAVYLCASSNTGGLFFGPGTRLTVL.